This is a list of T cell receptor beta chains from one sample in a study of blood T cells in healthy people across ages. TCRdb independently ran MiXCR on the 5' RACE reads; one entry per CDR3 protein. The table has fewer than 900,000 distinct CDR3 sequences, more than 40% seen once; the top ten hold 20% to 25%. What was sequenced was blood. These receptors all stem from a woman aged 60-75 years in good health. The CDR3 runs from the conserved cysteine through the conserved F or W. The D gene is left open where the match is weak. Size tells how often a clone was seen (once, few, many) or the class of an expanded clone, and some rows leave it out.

cdr3_nt: TGTGCCAGCAGCCAATTCAAGGACAGAGGGCCCCGCGAGCAGTACTTC
cdr3_aa: CASSQFKDRGPREQYF
j_call: TRBJ2-7
d_call: -
v_call: TRBV14
clone_size: -

cdr3_nt: TGTGCCAGCAGCACGCCGGGACAGGCCTACGAGCAGTACTTC
cdr3_aa: CASSTPGQAYEQYF
j_call: TRBJ2-7
d_call: TRBD1
v_call: TRBV7-9
clone_size: many

cdr3_nt: TGCAGCGTTGACAGTACGAACACCGGGGAGCTGTTTTTT
cdr3_aa: CSVDSTNTGELFF
j_call: TRBJ2-2
d_call: -
v_call: TRBV29-1
clone_size: few

cdr3_nt: TGCGCCAGCAGCTTCGCTAGGGACGTGACAGATACGCAGTATTTT
cdr3_aa: CASSFARDVTDTQYF
j_call: TRBJ2-3
d_call: -
v_call: TRBV5-1
clone_size: -

cdr3_nt: TGTGCCACCTCGGCGGGGGGCCACACAGATACGCAGTATTTT
cdr3_aa: CATSAGGHTDTQYF
j_call: TRBJ2-3
d_call: TRBD2
v_call: TRBV25-1
clone_size: -

cdr3_nt: TGTGCCAGCAGCTTTACTTCCTCCAATGAGCAGTTCTTC
cdr3_aa: CASSFTSSNEQFF
j_call: TRBJ2-1
d_call: -
v_call: TRBV7-2
clone_size: -

cdr3_nt: TGTGCCAGCAGTGAACCAGGGTCTAATGAAAAACTGTTTTTT
cdr3_aa: CASSEPGSNEKLFF
j_call: TRBJ1-4
d_call: -
v_call: TRBV25-1
clone_size: -

cdr3_nt: TGCAGTGCTATTCACAGGGATGGTGAAAAACTGTTTTTT
cdr3_aa: CSAIHRDGEKLFF
j_call: TRBJ1-4
d_call: -
v_call: TRBV20-1
clone_size: -

cdr3_nt: TGCGCCAGCAGTCCCCCCCGGGACAGGGTGACCGGGGATACGCAGTATTTT
cdr3_aa: CASSPPRDRVTGDTQYF
j_call: TRBJ2-3
d_call: TRBD1
v_call: TRBV5-1
clone_size: few

cdr3_nt: TGCGCCAGCAGGAGACTAGAGGGGTCCTACAATGAGCAGTTCTTC
cdr3_aa: CASRRLEGSYNEQFF
j_call: TRBJ2-1
d_call: -
v_call: TRBV5-1
clone_size: many

cdr3_nt: TGTGCCAGCAGCTCGCCGGGACTAGCGGGGTACATTCAGTACTTC
cdr3_aa: CASSSPGLAGYIQYF
j_call: TRBJ2-4
d_call: TRBD2
v_call: TRBV11-2
clone_size: -

cdr3_nt: TGTGCCAGCAGTCCTCACTGGGACCGACCCTACGAGCAGTACTTC
cdr3_aa: CASSPHWDRPYEQYF
j_call: TRBJ2-7
d_call: -
v_call: TRBV12-3/TRBV12-4
clone_size: many

cdr3_nt: TGCAGTGCGCTACGGCCTAGCGGGAGAGCCAAAAACATTCAGTACTTC
cdr3_aa: CSALRPSGRAKNIQYF
j_call: TRBJ2-4
d_call: TRBD2
v_call: TRBV20-1
clone_size: -

cdr3_nt: TGTACCAGCAGCCGAGTGGTGTCTCCGGGTGGTGGGGCCAACGTCCTGACTTTC
cdr3_aa: CTSSRVVSPGGGANVLTF
j_call: TRBJ2-6
d_call: -
v_call: TRBV3-1
clone_size: -

cdr3_nt: TGCGCCAGCGTCGGAGTGGGAGACACTGAAGCTTTCTTT
cdr3_aa: CASVGVGDTEAFF
j_call: TRBJ1-1
d_call: -
v_call: TRBV5-1
clone_size: -

cdr3_nt: TGTGCCAGCAGCCAAGATTCCGGGATATGGAACATTCAGTACTTC
cdr3_aa: CASSQDSGIWNIQYF
j_call: TRBJ2-4
d_call: -
v_call: TRBV4-2
clone_size: many

cdr3_nt: TGTGCCAGCAGCTTTTTCTCGGGACGCGAAGTCACCCGATATTACAATGAGCAGTTCTTC
cdr3_aa: CASSFFSGREVTRYYNEQFF
j_call: TRBJ2-1
d_call: -
v_call: TRBV7-4
clone_size: few

cdr3_nt: TGTGCCAGCAGACCAGGGGAGACTGAAGCTTTCTTT
cdr3_aa: CASRPGETEAFF
j_call: TRBJ1-1
d_call: -
v_call: TRBV7-9
clone_size: -

cdr3_nt: TGCAGCCAATGGGGCGGGGGCTCCTACAATGAGCAGTTCTTC
cdr3_aa: CSQWGGGSYNEQFF
j_call: TRBJ2-1
d_call: TRBD2
v_call: TRBV29-1
clone_size: -

cdr3_nt: TGTGCCAGTAGTCCAATACCCGGGACAAATTCCTACGAGCAGTACTTC
cdr3_aa: CASSPIPGTNSYEQYF
j_call: TRBJ2-7
d_call: -
v_call: TRBV19
clone_size: many

cdr3_nt: TGTGCCAGCAGTGTTCGTGCTAGCGGGACCGACAATGAGCAGTACTTC
cdr3_aa: CASSVRASGTDNEQYF
j_call: TRBJ2-7
d_call: TRBD2
v_call: TRBV2
clone_size: -

cdr3_nt: TGTGCCAGCAGTTTAGAGACTTTTATCAGCTCTGGAAACACCATATATTTT
cdr3_aa: CASSLETFISSGNTIYF
j_call: TRBJ1-3
d_call: -
v_call: TRBV12-3/TRBV12-4
clone_size: -

cdr3_nt: TGTGCCAGCAGTTTTGGAGGGGACGGAACTGAAGCTTTCTTT
cdr3_aa: CASSFGGDGTEAFF
j_call: TRBJ1-1
d_call: -
v_call: TRBV12-3/TRBV12-4
clone_size: -

cdr3_nt: TGTGCCGGCTCACCCATGGGGACGGCGAGCTCTGGGGCCAACGTCCTGACTTTC
cdr3_aa: CAGSPMGTASSGANVLTF
j_call: TRBJ2-6
d_call: -
v_call: TRBV18
clone_size: -

cdr3_nt: TGTGCCAGCAGCTTAGACAGAGATGGGCCCCAGCATTTT
cdr3_aa: CASSLDRDGPQHF
j_call: TRBJ1-5
d_call: -
v_call: TRBV7-9
clone_size: once

cdr3_nt: TGCAGTGCCCCTCCAGGGGGCGGGGGCTACACCTTC
cdr3_aa: CSAPPGGGGYTF
j_call: TRBJ1-2
d_call: TRBD1
v_call: TRBV20-1
clone_size: few

cdr3_nt: TGCAGTGCTAGAGATCTCCCAGCCTCAAATCAGTATTTT
cdr3_aa: CSARDLPASNQYF
j_call: TRBJ2-3
d_call: -
v_call: TRBV20-1
clone_size: few

cdr3_nt: TGTGCCAGCAGCTTAGGTCGCCGGGACAACCACTATGGCTACACCTTC
cdr3_aa: CASSLGRRDNHYGYTF
j_call: TRBJ1-2
d_call: -
v_call: TRBV7-2
clone_size: few

cdr3_nt: TGTGCCAGCAGCCAGACTAGCGGGGGCAGGAGTACAGATACGCAGTATTTT
cdr3_aa: CASSQTSGGRSTDTQYF
j_call: TRBJ2-3
d_call: TRBD2
v_call: TRBV3-1
clone_size: few

cdr3_nt: TGCGCCAGCAGTCTGGCCCTGCCTCACAATGAGCAGTTCTTC
cdr3_aa: CASSLALPHNEQFF
j_call: TRBJ2-1
d_call: -
v_call: TRBV10-2
clone_size: few

cdr3_nt: TGTGCCAGCAGCTTCCAGGGAGATACCTACGAGCAGTACTTC
cdr3_aa: CASSFQGDTYEQYF
j_call: TRBJ2-7
d_call: -
v_call: TRBV7-2
clone_size: few

cdr3_nt: TGTGCCAGCAGCTCACAGGGTTATAGCAATCAGCCCCAGCATTTT
cdr3_aa: CASSSQGYSNQPQHF
j_call: TRBJ1-5
d_call: -
v_call: TRBV7-2
clone_size: few

cdr3_nt: TGCAGTGCTAGAGATCGGGGCGGGAATCAGCCCCAGCATTTT
cdr3_aa: CSARDRGGNQPQHF
j_call: TRBJ1-5
d_call: -
v_call: TRBV20-1
clone_size: -